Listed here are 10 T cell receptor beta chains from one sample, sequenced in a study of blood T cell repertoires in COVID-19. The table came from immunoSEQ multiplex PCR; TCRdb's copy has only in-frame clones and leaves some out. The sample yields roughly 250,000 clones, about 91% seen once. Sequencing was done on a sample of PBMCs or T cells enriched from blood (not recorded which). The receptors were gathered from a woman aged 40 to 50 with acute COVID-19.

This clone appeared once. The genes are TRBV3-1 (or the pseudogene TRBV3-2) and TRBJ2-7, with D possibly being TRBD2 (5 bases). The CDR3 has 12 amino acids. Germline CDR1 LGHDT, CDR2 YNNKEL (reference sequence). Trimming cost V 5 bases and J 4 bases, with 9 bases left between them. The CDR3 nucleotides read TGTGCCAGCAGCGGTGGCGGGTACGAGCAGTACTTC. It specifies CASSGGGYEQYF.

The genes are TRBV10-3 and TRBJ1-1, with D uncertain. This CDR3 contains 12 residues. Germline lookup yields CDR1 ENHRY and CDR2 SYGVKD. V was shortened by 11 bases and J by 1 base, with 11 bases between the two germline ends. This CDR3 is CASGSKNTEAFF. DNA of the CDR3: TGTGCCTCAGGCAGTAAGAACACTGAAGCTTTCTTT.

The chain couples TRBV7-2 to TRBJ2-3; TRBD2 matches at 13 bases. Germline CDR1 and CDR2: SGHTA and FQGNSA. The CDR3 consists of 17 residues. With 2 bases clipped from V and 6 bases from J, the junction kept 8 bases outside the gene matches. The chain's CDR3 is CASSLLGLAGASDTQYF. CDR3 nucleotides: TGTGCCAGCAGCTTATTAGGACTAGCGGGAGCTTCGGATACGCAGTATTTT.

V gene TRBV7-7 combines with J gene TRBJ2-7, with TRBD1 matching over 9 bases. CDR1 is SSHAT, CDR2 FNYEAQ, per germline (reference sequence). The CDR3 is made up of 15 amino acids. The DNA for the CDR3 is TGTGCTAGCAGGACTACAGGGGGCTGCTCCTACGAGCAGTACGTC. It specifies CASRTTGGCSYEQYV.

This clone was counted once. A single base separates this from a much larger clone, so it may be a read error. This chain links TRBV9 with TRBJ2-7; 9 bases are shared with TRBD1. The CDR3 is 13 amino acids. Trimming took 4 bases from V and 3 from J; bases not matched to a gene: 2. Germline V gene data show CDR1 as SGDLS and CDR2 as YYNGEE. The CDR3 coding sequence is TGTGCCAGCAGCCCGGGACAGGGCTACGAGCAGTACTTC. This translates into CASSPGQGYEQYF.

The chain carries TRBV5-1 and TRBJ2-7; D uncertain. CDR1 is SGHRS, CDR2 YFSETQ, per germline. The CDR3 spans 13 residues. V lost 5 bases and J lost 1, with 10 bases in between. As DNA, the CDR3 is TGCGCCAGCAGTTCTGACTCGTCCTACGAGCAGTACTTC. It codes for CASSSDSSYEQYF. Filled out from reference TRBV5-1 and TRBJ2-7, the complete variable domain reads KAGVTQTPRYLIKTRGQQVTLSCSPISGHRSVSWYQQTPGQGLQFLFEYFSETQRNKGNFPGRFSGRQFSNSRSEMNVSTLELGDSALYLCASSSDSSYEQYFGPGTRLTVT.

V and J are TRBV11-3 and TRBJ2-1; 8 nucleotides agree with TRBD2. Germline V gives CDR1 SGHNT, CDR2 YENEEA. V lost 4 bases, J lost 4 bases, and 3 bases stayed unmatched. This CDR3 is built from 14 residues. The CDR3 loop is CASSSSGGYNEQFF. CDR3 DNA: TGTGCCAGCAGCTCAAGCGGGGGTTACAATGAGCAGTTCTTC.

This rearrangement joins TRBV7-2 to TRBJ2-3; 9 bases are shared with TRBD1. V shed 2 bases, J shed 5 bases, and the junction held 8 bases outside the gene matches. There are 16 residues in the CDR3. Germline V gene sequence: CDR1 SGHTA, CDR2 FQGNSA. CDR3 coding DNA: TGTGCCAGCAGCTTAAGTGGGACAGGGTCAGGAGATACGCAGTATTTT. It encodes CASSLSGTGSGDTQYF. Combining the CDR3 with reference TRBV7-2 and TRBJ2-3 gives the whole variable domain GAGVSQSPSNKVTEKGKDVELRCDPISGHTALYWYRQSLGQGLEFLIYFQGNSAPDKSGLPSDRFSAERTGGSVSTLTIQRTQQEDSAVYLCASSLSGTGSGDTQYFGPGTRLTVL.

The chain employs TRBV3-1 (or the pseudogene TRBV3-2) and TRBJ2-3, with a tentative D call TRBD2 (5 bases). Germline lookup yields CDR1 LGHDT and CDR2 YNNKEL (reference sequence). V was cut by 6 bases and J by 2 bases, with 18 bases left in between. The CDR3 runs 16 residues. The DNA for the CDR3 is TGTGCCAGCAGTCGCCGATGGGCCGGGGTCACAGATACGCAGTATTTT. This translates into CASSRRWAGVTDTQYF.

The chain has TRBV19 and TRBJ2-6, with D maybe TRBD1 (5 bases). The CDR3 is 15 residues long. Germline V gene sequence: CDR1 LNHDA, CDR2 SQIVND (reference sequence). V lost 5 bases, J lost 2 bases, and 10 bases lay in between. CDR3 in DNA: TGTGCCAGTAGTCAGGGTTTCACTGGGGCCAACGTCCTGACTTTC. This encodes CASSQGFTGANVLTF. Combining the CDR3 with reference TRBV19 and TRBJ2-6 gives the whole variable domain DGGITQSPKYLFRKEGQNVTLSCEQNLNHDAMYWYRQDPGQGLRLIYYSQIVNDFQKGDIAEGYSVSREKKESFPLTVTSAQKNPTAFYLCASSQGFTGANVLTFGAGSRLTVL.